The present T cell receptor beta chain was sequenced within a study of blood T cell repertoires in COVID-19. Overall study context: T cells, B-cell-depleted T cells, or PBMCs supplied cDNA or gDNA.

This clone has a handful of counts. CDR3 length: 14 residues. The germline CDR1 and CDR2 sequences are WNHNN and SYGVQD (reference sequence). Trimming took 3 bases from V and 5 from J; bases not matched to a gene: 7. Per the original data handling: Estimation of nucleated cell counts relied on the amplification of reference gene primers. Sequencing was performed with immunoSEQ multiplex PCR; in TCRdb, only in-frame clones are kept and a portion is missing. V and J calls and clone size are as listed in that table; D and trimming were resolved from the DNA. The table lists around 130,000 clones, more than 70% of them singletons.

The sequencing input was peripheral blood. The rearrangement links TRBV10-1 to TRBJ2-7; 7 bases agree with TRBD1. The origin of this receptor is a man in his 60s with acute or convalescent COVID-19. The CDR3 region is CASSDTGAYDEQYF. The CDR3 DNA reads TGCGCCAGCAGTGATACAGGGGCCTACGACGAGCAGTACTTC.